The 7 T cell receptor beta chains given below trace back to one sample, sequenced in a study of T cells in Graves' hyperthyroidism and ophthalmopathy. It was RNA transcripts that yielded the amplified TCR beta CDR3 regions. Primed by the HTBI set, a first-round RT-PCR was run on the TCR CDR3. One entry per CDR3 protein, called by TCRdb with MiXCR from the multiplex PCR reads. This sample carries about 560,000 distinct CDR3 sequences, 16% of them seen once, and the ten largest clones take more than 15%. Sequencing was performed on blood. These receptors all stem from a young woman with Graves' hyperthyroidism.

This clonotype was seen repeatedly, ten times or more. The rearrangement uses TRBV28 and TRBJ2-5; TRBD1 is a possible D gene (5 bases). The germline CDR1 and CDR2 sequences are MDHEN and SYDVKM. V was shortened by 4 bases and J by 5 bases, with 11 bases between the two germline ends. This CDR3 has 13 amino acids. The chain's CDR3 is CASSSQGRETQYF. CDR3 DNA sequence: TGTGCCAGCAGTTCCCAGGGAAGGGAGACCCAGTACTTC.

V gene TRBV12-3 or TRBV12-4 combines with J gene TRBJ2-7; 12 nucleotides match TRBD2. This CDR3 spans 13 amino acids. V dropped 3 bases and J dropped 7; count of bases not matched to a gene: 1. The CDR3 bases are TGTGCCAGCAGTTTTCTAGCGGGGGGGGAGCAGTACTTC. The encoded protein is CASSFLAGGEQYF.

This clonotype was recorded many times. The chain recombines TRBV2 with TRBJ1-1, with TRBD1 matching over 7 bases. After removal of 3 bases from V and 4 bases from J, the junction contained 5 bases not matched to a gene. Per germline, CDR1 SNHLY and CDR2 FYNNEI. This CDR3 region has 14 residues. The CDR3 is CASSEGQYTTEAFF. In DNA form, the CDR3 reads TGTGCCAGCAGTGAGGGACAGTATACCACTGAAGCTTTCTTT.

The chain is built from TRBV5-4 and TRBJ1-5; maybe TRBD1 (6 bases). Trimming stripped 2 bases from V and 5 bases from J, with 11 bases between. This CDR3 has 14 residues. CDR1 and CDR2 from the germline V gene are SGHNT and YYREEE (reference sequence). The CDR3 sequence: CASSFWGRHQPQHF. CDR3 DNA: TGTGCCAGCAGCTTCTGGGGGCGCCATCAGCCCCAGCATTTT.

This clonotype occurred once. A much more abundant neighbour one base away suggests this may be a read error. This chain joins TRBV20-1 and TRBJ2-3; 11 bases match TRBD2. The CDR3 runs to 16 residues. Germline CDR1 DFQATT, CDR2 SNEGSKA (reference sequence). CDR3: CSAGTSGRTSIDTQYF. The CDR3 nucleotides read TGCAGTGCTGGGACTAGCGGTCGAACTAGCATAGATACGCAGTATTTT.

This clonotype came up many times. This chain uses TRBV4-3 with TRBJ1-4; D is undetermined. The CDR3 extends over 15 amino acids. Germline V gives CDR1 LGHNA, CDR2 YSLEER. Trimming pared 2 bases from V and 7 bases from J, leaving 14 bases between. CDR3 region: CASSQSRERREKLFF. The CDR3 DNA is TGCGCCAGCAGCCAATCAAGGGAGAGGCGTGAAAAACTGTTTTTT.

Many counts were recorded for this clonotype. The chain joins TRBV12-3 or TRBV12-4 to TRBJ2-5; the D is unclear. V was trimmed by 1 base and J by 5 bases, leaving 11 bases between them. This CDR3 is 14 amino acids long. The CDR3 region has the DNA TGTGCCAGCAGTTTAGAGGCTGGGGTGGAGACCCAGTACTTC. It is translated as CASSLEAGVETQYF.